This TCR beta chain stems from a study of cytomegalovirus exposure and HLA in healthy donors (dated by TCRdb to 2016 to 2017). Regarding the study in general: An earlier analysis of roughly 610 of the donors reported 276 Gb of sequence data and 100 million to 120 million unique TCR beta sequences obtained from about 200 million T cells. An early release covering more than 500 HLA-typed donors comprised roughly 300 gigabases of sequencing data and 85 million to 100 million unique TCR sequences. Among the roughly 430 genotyped donors, approximately 82% belonged to the genetic ancestry cluster associated with self-reported Caucasian donors. The study was designed to test whether signatures of past pathogen exposure could be identified by cataloging public T cell receptors. The study used immunosequencing to profile the T cell repertoires of some 600 subjects and linked those repertoires to cytomegalovirus serostatus. Besides the first cohort of around 670 subjects, a separate validation cohort made up of roughly 130 different subjects was used. To predict cytomegalovirus infection status, the study combined high-throughput TCR immunosequencing, statistical association of individual TCRs with disease status, and machine learning. In a later analysis, previously published TCR beta repertoires from 550 to 750 donors were re-analyzed and high-resolution HLA genotyping was added so that TCR occurrence patterns could be studied. In the later analysis, no new phenotypic data were used to find candidate immune exposures; instead, reliance was placed on TCR beta sequences and their occurrence across donors. To decide whether each TCR beta V gene segment behaved as functional or pseudogenic, an earlier analysis of approximately 590 of the donors relied on high-throughput TCR beta sequencing. Donor age, sex, ethnicity and CMV serostatus were compiled alongside the repertoire data. A later genetic analysis used genome-wide SNP genotypes for about 60% of the roughly 700 donors, treating that subset as a discovery cohort. All discovery cohort repertoires had been generated on a single sequencing platform. HLA typing included class I and class II loci at four-digit resolution. Typing coverage differed by locus: A, B, C, DRB1 and DQB1 were typed in roughly 629-630 donors, DQA1 in about 500, DPA1 in 600 to 610, and DPB1 in roughly 470. Several DR-DQ haplotypes were treated as single units for association and clustering because of strong linkage in the cohort. On average, 235,054 unique TCR beta nucleotide sequences were sequenced per donor among a few hundred genotyped donors of the cohort, with roughly 18% of those sequences being non-productive. General study outcomes and caveats: The sequencing pipeline was judged likely to have produced a cluster of highly shared sequence variants as a technical artifact. Because HLA typing was unavailable for some donors at each locus, only the typed subset was used in association tests. A later genetic analysis associated a missense DCLRE1C variant with V-gene and J-gene trimming of TCR beta chains, and an independent cohort replicated the association. Three of the identified cytomegalovirus-associated TCR beta chains were confirmed in vitro to be specific for cytomegalovirus antigens. The classifier was reported to diagnose cytomegalovirus status with high specificity and sensitivity in both the original and validation cohorts. In a later analysis, most CMV-associated TCR beta chains were found to appear HLA-restricted, with HLA associations seemingly driven largely by CMV exposure. Presence/absence analyses assumed roughly uniform sequencing depth across donors, an assumption that may not hold. When HLA alleles, especially DR and DQ, strongly co-occurred, attributing TCR associations to individual alleles was difficult. A later analysis reported that several top co-occurrence clusters appeared linked to parvovirus B19, influenza, CMV and Epstein-Barr virus. In an earlier analysis of some 500 of the donors, most TCR beta V segments appeared in productive rearrangements about 87% or about 30% of the time, broadly matching IMGT annotations. Because counts were too low, seventeen rarely observed V segments, including chromosome 9 orphons, were excluded from the earlier analysis of 500 to 700 of the donors. A further reported finding was that TCR beta sequences accurately predicted the HLA-A and HLA-B alleles for most subjects in the first cohort. Most TCR sequences were observed very rarely across donors, whereas some public TCRs were present in many individuals. Correlated functional status among segregating V segments might reflect linkage disequilibrium, but an unknown experimental factor could not be ruled out. Only TCR beta chains were sequenced in this cohort, and the absence of alpha or paired-chain data limited detectable features. At a false discovery rate of 0.05, a later analysis linked fewer than 20,000 TCR beta sequences to specific HLA alleles. In a later genetic analysis, fewer N-insertions in productive TCRs were reported among donors in an Asian-associated ancestry cluster than the approximately 670-donor mean. The only immune exposure information available for the cohort was CMV serostatus. A total of around 150 TCR beta chains were listed by the study as associated with cytomegalovirus. A later analysis found that HLA-associated TCR beta chains were more clonally expanded and had lower generation probabilities than equally common non-associated chains. A later analysis found that TCR association rates varied across HLA loci, with DRB1 alleles showing the most associated TCRs and HLA-C alleles the fewest. Some IMGT-functional V segments, including TRBV6-2 and TRBV6-3, could not be told apart with the 87-base-pair reads, so those segments were excluded. The authors suggested that the approach could potentially be extended to other disease states and immunological phenotypes.

Library generation was performed with the immunoSEQ multiplex PCR assay. The multiplex PCR relied on a mix of 60 forward primers for TCR Vbeta segments and 13 reverse primers for TCR Jbeta segments. The CDR3 region of rearranged TCR beta genes was amplified from genomic DNA by a multiplex PCR assay. Amplified TCR beta libraries were sequenced as 87-base-pair reads on the Illumina HiSeq System. Concerning the study's data processing: In a later analysis, tens of millions of unique TCR beta chains were counted across the 500 to 850 repertoires, and roughly 10 million of these chains were shared by at least two donors. A nearest-neighbor algorithm error-corrected the raw reads and collapsed the reads into unique sequences, merging closely related sequences to remove PCR and sequencing errors. CDR3 sequences were aligned to IMGT reference sequences to assign V, D and J gene segments. For a sequence to be retained, a match of at least six nucleotides to both a V gene segment and a J gene segment was required. A rearrangement counted as productive if the CDR3 had no stop codons and remained in frame with V and J, and every other rearrangement counted as non-productive. Following IMGT convention, CDR3 was defined as the stretch from the second conserved V-encoded cysteine to the conserved J-encoded phenylalanine. The earlier analysis of 587 of the donors excluded any sequence lacking an unambiguous match to a single V gene segment. An earlier analysis of 587 of the donors classified V segments as functional when productive rearrangements were above 56.7% and as segregating when the standard deviation between donors was above 5%. A statistical classification framework was built for diagnosing cytomegalovirus status from the catalog of TCR beta chain sequences. V and J gene assignment, in a later analysis, came from comparing TCR nucleotide sequences with IMGT/GENE-DB human TR gene sequences. The TCRdist pipeline was used in a later analysis to assign CDR3 sequences and most-parsimonious VDJ recombination scenarios. In a later analysis, each TCR beta chain was defined by its CDR3 amino acid sequence together with its V-gene family, and reads lacking a unique V-gene family were excluded. As a way to deal with suspected cross-contamination and a sequencing artifact, a later analysis dropped more than 500 nucleotide sequences that were highly shared and had low generation probability. In a later analysis, a clonal expansion index was calculated for each public chain from normalized within-repertoire ranks of inferred template counts. In a later analysis, generation probabilities were computed using a VDJ recombination model fitted to out-of-frame rearrangements, and the results were checked against IGoR. In a later analysis, TCR-TCR, TCR-HLA and TCR-CMV co-occurrence was scored with hypergeometric tests, and a repertoire-size bias correction was applied to TCR pairs. False discovery rates were estimated in a later analysis by permuting HLA or CMV assignments 20 times. In a later analysis, co-occurring TCRs were grouped with DBSCAN, and TCRdist sequence similarity was added when clustering was performed within HLA-allele-positive subsets. Co-occurrence clustering excluded repertoires with fewer than 30,000 or more than 120,000 public chains, plus five with anomalous nucleotide sharing. What TCRdb holds here is the immuneACCESS table cut down to in-frame rearrangements. Part of the clones is not present; checked against another copy, under half of the missing clones reflect an unresolved V gene, and the others are unexplained. For V, J and clone size, that table is used; D and trimming come from the DNA. For this sample there are some 140,000 clones; around 87% appear just once. The biggest ten clones account for about 5% of the sample.

As regards this clone: Its antigen target is currently unknown. No base quality information exists; no much larger clone differs at one position.

In total, fewer than 750 healthy bone marrow donors made up the cohort. All cohort members were sampled while nominally healthy, although unrecorded immune exposures were likely present. The donor was CMV seronegative and was included in the group of a few hundred seronegative cohort members. A peripheral blood sample was collected from each donor, and TCR beta sequencing was performed on peripheral blood mononuclear cells. The Qiagen DNeasy Blood Extraction Kit was used to extract genomic DNA from the blood cell samples. Sequences ENHRY (CDR1) and SYGVKD (CDR2) are obtained from the germline V gene. Inclusive of the bounding cysteine and phenylalanine, the CDR3 is 15 residues long. Only the CDR3 part of the read is kept: 45 bases, read in frame from the first base. Trimming accounts for 4 bases at V and 8 bases at J, while the number of junction bases matched to no gene is 10.

The specimen sequenced was PBMCs. This TCR was recovered from a woman in her twenties or thirties in good health and CMV-seronegative. Rearrangement joined TRBV10-3 to TRBJ1-2, with 10 bases matching TRBD1. The CDR3 amino acid sequence is: CAISGTTGGAVGYTF. In nucleotide form, the sequence is TGTGCCATCAGTGGGACGACAGGGGGCGCGGTCGGCTACACCTTC.